Listed here is a single T cell receptor beta chain. The PCR had 60 Vbeta and 13 Jbeta primers. The assay was immunoSEQ multiplex PCR, and TCRdb's table has in-frame clones only and misses some. The table has 150,000 or so clones, around 83% seen once; the top ten hold roughly 2.1%. The sample originates from a study of cytomegalovirus exposure and HLA in healthy donors. The germline CDR1 and CDR2 sequences are SGHTA and FQGTGA. The V end lost 2 bases, the J end lost 4 bases, and 12 bases lay between the germline ends. This CDR3 contains 15 residues. The V gene is TRBV7-3, the J gene TRBJ2-1; D perhaps matches TRBD2 (6 bases). Specimen: PBMCs. This TCR derives from a man younger than 35 in good health and CMV-seropositive. The CDR3 region has the DNA TGTGCCAGCAGCTTAGGGGGGACCGCATACAATGAGCAGTTCTTC. Translated: CASSLGGTAYNEQFF.